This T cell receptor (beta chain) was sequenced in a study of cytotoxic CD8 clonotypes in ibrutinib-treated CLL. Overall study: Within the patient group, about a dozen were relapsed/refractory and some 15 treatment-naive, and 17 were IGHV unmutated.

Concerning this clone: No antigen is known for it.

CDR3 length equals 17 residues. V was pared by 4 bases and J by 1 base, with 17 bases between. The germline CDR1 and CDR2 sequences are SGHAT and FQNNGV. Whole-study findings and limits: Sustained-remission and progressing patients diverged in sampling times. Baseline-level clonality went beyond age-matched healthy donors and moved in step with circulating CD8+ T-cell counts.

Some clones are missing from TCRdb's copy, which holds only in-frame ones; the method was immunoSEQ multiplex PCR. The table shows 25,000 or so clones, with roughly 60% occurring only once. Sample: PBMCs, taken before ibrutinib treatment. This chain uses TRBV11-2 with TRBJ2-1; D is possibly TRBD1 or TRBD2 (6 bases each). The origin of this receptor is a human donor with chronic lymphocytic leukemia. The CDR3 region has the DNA TGTGCCAGCAGCTCCCGTGAGGGGGGCTTATCCTACAATGAGCAGTTCTTC. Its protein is CASSSREGGLSYNEQFF. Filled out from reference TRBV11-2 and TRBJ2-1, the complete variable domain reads EAGVAQSPRYKIIEKRQSVAFWCNPISGHATLYWYQQILGQGPKLLIQFQNNGVVDDSQLPKDRFSAERLKGVDSTLKIQPAKLEDSAVYLCASSSREGGLSYNEQFFGPGTRLTVL.